The 28 T cell receptor beta chains below all came from one sample that was sequenced in a study of cytomegalovirus exposure and HLA in healthy donors. Clones were sequenced by immunoSEQ multiplex PCR, and TCRdb holds only the in-frame ones, with some missing. The sample lists 90,000 to 100,000 clones; about 90% were seen once. The sequenced sample consisted of PBMCs. Source of these receptors: a man between 18 and 35 years old in good health and CMV-seropositive.

This chain connects TRBV10-3 to TRBJ2-7; 7 positions agree with TRBD2. The CDR3 runs to 14 residues. Germline loops: CDR1 ENHRY, CDR2 SYGVKD. J was trimmed by 0 bases and V by 6 bases; bases with no gene match: 5. The CDR3 DNA reads as TGTGCCATCAGAGCGGGACTCAGCTCCTACGAGCAGTACTTC. The encoded protein is CAIRAGLSSYEQYF.

This clone has just a few counts. J is TRBJ1-4 and V is TRBV7-9; D remains ambiguous. Deletions cut 2 bases from V and 0 bases from J, with 16 bases between. This CDR3 contains 18 residues. Germline V gene data show CDR1 as SEHNR and CDR2 as FQNEAQ (reference sequence). In DNA form, the CDR3 reads TGTGCCAGCAGCTTATTTTTGGGCCTCTCCGCAACTAATGAAAAACTGTTTTTT. It translates to CASSLFLGLSATNEKLFF.

The J gene is TRBJ2-2, the V gene TRBV10-3; 12 bases fit TRBD1. V shed 6 bases and J 4 bases; nucleotides not matched to a gene: 9. Per the germline V gene, CDR1 is ENHRY and CDR2 is SYGVKD. This CDR3 has 17 amino acids. The CDR3, as DNA: TGTGCCATCAGCGGGACAGGGGGCGCGTCAGGCACCGGGGAGCTGTTTTTT. It yields the protein CAISGTGGASGTGELFF.

The V call is TRBV9, the J call TRBJ1-1, with 8 bases matching TRBD1. This CDR3 is built from 15 residues. The junction had 9 bases not matched to a gene; V was cut back by 4 bases and J by 4 bases. Germline V CDR1 and CDR2: SGDLS, YYNGEE. CDR3 nucleotide sequence: TGTGCCAGCAGCCCCCCGACAGGGGAGGTCACTGAAGCTTTCTTT. This encodes CASSPPTGEVTEAFF.

The genes are TRBV4-1 and TRBJ2-7, with D maybe TRBD1 (5 bases). Germline V gene sequence: CDR1 MGHRA, CDR2 YSYEKL. V lost 1 base, J lost 2 bases, and 15 bases lay in between. This CDR3 is 16 amino acids long. CDR3 region: CASSQVTAGWPYEQYF. The CDR3 coding sequence is TGCGCCAGCAGCCAAGTAACGGCAGGGTGGCCCTACGAGCAGTACTTC.

The J gene is TRBJ2-1, the V gene TRBV10-3; TRBD2 might be the D (5 bases). CDR3 length: 14 residues. Trimming stripped 0 bases from V and 3 bases from J, with 6 bases between. Germline values: CDR1 ENHRY, CDR2 SYGVKD. The CDR3 region has the DNA TGTGCCATCAGTGAGTCGAGGGACTACAATGAGCAGTTCTTC. It translates to CAISESRDYNEQFF.

V is TRBV7-2 and J is TRBJ2-7; 11 nucleotides agree with TRBD2. CDR1 and CDR2 (germline): SGHTA, FQGNSA. Trimming cost V 5 bases and J 4 bases; bases outside gene matches: 4. The CDR3 is 14 residues long. The CDR3 sequence: CASSPGLADYEQYF. The CDR3 DNA follows: TGTGCCAGCAGCCCGGGACTAGCGGATTACGAGCAGTACTTC.

The chain joins TRBV5-1 to TRBJ2-2; a weak D match, TRBD2 (6 bases). The CDR3 runs 16 residues. Germline-derived CDR1 and CDR2 are SGHRS and YFSETQ. Trimming took off 0 bases at V and 0 bases at J, with 9 bases between the two ends. The CDR3 region has the DNA TGCGCCAGCAGCTTGGCGGGACTCTCGAACACCGGGGAGCTGTTTTTT. Its translation is CASSLAGLSNTGELFF.

The chain uses TRBV11-2 and TRBJ1-3; no clear D gene. This CDR3 contains 14 residues. V was trimmed by 6 bases and J by 0 bases, leaving 9 bases between them. Germline V gene lookup returns CDR1 SGHAT and CDR2 FQNNGV. The chain's CDR3 is CASRIGSSGNTIYF. The CDR3 coding sequence is TGTGCCAGCAGGATAGGGAGCTCTGGAAACACCATATATTTT.

The CDR3 DNA sequence: TGTGCCAGCAGCTTGTGGGGACAGGGGGGGATAGCCAAAAACATTCAGTACTTC. It is translated as CASSLWGQGGIAKNIQYF. The chain carries TRBV5-6 and TRBJ2-4, with 11 nucleotides matching TRBD1. The CDR3 spans 18 residues. Germline V lookup: CDR1 SGHDT, CDR2 YYEEEE. The trim removed 1 base at V and 0 bases at J, leaving 6 bases unmatched.

V is TRBV19 and J is TRBJ2-7; TRBD2 might be the D (5 bases). Germline V CDR1 and CDR2: LNHDA, SQIVND (reference sequence). The CDR3 consists of 13 residues. Trimming left V 8 bases short and J 1 base short, with 12 bases between. CDR3 sequence: CASSWRPSYEQYF. The CDR3 coding sequence is TGTGCCAGTTCTTGGAGGCCTTCCTACGAGCAGTACTTC.

This chain joins TRBV6-5 and TRBJ2-7; maybe TRBD2 (6 bases). Deletions cut 2 bases from V and 3 bases from J, with 17 bases between. The V gene's germline CDR1 is MNHEY and CDR2 SVGAGI. The length of the CDR3 is 16 residues. DNA of the CDR3: TGTGCCAGCAGTTACGTCCGTGGAGGGCACAACTACGAGCAGTACTTC. Translating gives CASSYVRGGHNYEQYF.

This clone was seen a few times. V and J are TRBV21-1 and TRBJ1-1. TRBV21-1 is annotated as a pseudogene. The CDR3 runs 13 residues. The DNA of the CDR3 is TGTGCCAGCAGCAAGATACTGGACACTGAAGCTTTCTTT. It is translated as CASSKILDTEAFF.

CDR3 sequence (DNA): TGTGCCAGCAGCTTAGGGGACAGGCGAGACTCCCCTAACTATGGCTACACCTTC. Residues: CASSLGDRRDSPNYGYTF. The genes are TRBV11-3 and TRBJ1-2; 8 nucleotides align to TRBD1. The V gene end was trimmed by 1 base and the J gene end by 0 bases; junction bases not matched to a gene: 10. Germline CDR1 and CDR2: SGHNT and YENEEA. The CDR3 totals 18 residues.

The chain employs TRBV13 and TRBJ1-2; 8 bases map to TRBD1. Germline CDR1 and CDR2: PRHDT and FYEKMQ (reference sequence). This CDR3 spans 14 amino acids. The V segment lost 5 bases and the J segment 7 bases; nucleotides outside the gene matches: 9. The DNA for the CDR3 is TGTGCCAGCAGCGGGGACAGGACTCGGGCTGGCTACACCTTC. It yields the protein CASSGDRTRAGYTF.

The gene calls are TRBV13 and TRBJ2-1; 7 nucleotides match TRBD2. The CDR3 loop spans 15 amino acids. V gave up 3 bases and J gave up 3 bases; unmatched junction bases: 5. Germline-derived CDR1 and CDR2 are PRHDT and FYEKMQ (reference sequence). The CDR3 sequence: CASSFRASGYNEQFF. CDR3 DNA sequence: TGTGCCAGCAGCTTCAGGGCTAGCGGCTACAATGAGCAGTTCTTC.

This chain uses TRBV5-1 with TRBJ2-2; weak D call: TRBD2 (6 bases). Trimming shortened V by 7 bases and J by 0 bases, and 13 bases separated the two germline ends. Germline loops: CDR1 SGHRS, CDR2 YFSETQ. This CDR3 has 15 amino acids. The CDR3 region has the DNA TGCGCCAGCCACACCGGGGGAACGAACACCGGGGAGCTGTTTTTT. Translating it yields CASHTGGTNTGELFF.

V is TRBV28 and J is TRBJ1-1, with TRBD1 matching 7 bases. CDR1 is MDHEN and CDR2 is SYDVKM in the germline V gene. Trimming removed 4 bases from V and 1 base from J; junction bases left unmatched: 3. The CDR3 spans 14 residues. The CDR3 protein is CASSSQGGNTEAFF. As DNA, the CDR3 is TGTGCCAGCAGTTCCCAGGGGGGGAACACTGAAGCTTTCTTT.

The chain uses TRBV5-6 and TRBJ1-1, with a tentative D call TRBD1 (5 bases). Trimming stripped 1 base from V and 5 bases from J, with 12 bases between. This CDR3 region has 14 residues. Germline assignment: CDR1 SGHDT and CDR2 YYEEEE. CDR3 bases: TGTGCCAGCAGCTTGTTACAGGTTGGAACTGAAGCTTTCTTT. Its translation: CASSLLQVGTEAFF.

The V call is TRBV4-2, the J call TRBJ2-1; TRBD1 agrees at 8 bases. Germline CDR1 reads LGHNA; CDR2 reads YNFKEQ. This CDR3 has 15 residues. The ends lost 3 bases at V and 3 bases at J; junction bases unmatched: 4. For the CDR3, the DNA is TGTGCCAGCAGCCAGGACAGGGCCTACTACAATGAGCAGTTCTTC. Its protein is CASSQDRAYYNEQFF.

The rearrangement links TRBV29-1 to TRBJ2-7; 10 bases line up with TRBD2. In germline, CDR1 is SQVTM, CDR2 ANQGSEA. Unmatched junction bases numbered 13, after V lost 4 bases and J lost 4 bases. This CDR3 comprises 16 residues. The CDR3 reads CSVGGVTSGKWYEQYF. The CDR3 DNA reads TGCAGCGTTGGGGGGGTAACTAGCGGGAAGTGGTACGAGCAGTACTTC.

The chain links TRBV5-4 to TRBJ2-7; TRBD2 might be the D (7 bases). Germline CDR1 is SGHNT and CDR2 is YYREEE (reference sequence). The CDR3 length is 15 residues. Trimming cost V 0 bases and J 2 bases, with 12 bases left between them. The CDR3 region is CASSLGRGTTYEQYF. The CDR3 coding sequence is TGTGCCAGCAGCTTGGGGCGGGGGACAACCTACGAGCAGTACTTC.

V and J are TRBV15 and TRBJ2-7; D remains unclear. The V end was cut by 1 base, the J end by 2 bases, with 9 bases between. Germline V gene sequence: CDR1 LNHNV, CDR2 YYDKDF (reference sequence). The CDR3 is made up of 14 amino acids. The CDR3 coding sequence is TGTGCCACCAGCAGAGGCGACGCGGCCTACGAGCAGTACTTC. Protein: CATSRGDAAYEQYF.

This chain connects TRBV29-1 to TRBJ2-3; D possibly corresponds to TRBD1 (6 bases). This CDR3 region has 14 residues. Germline CDR1 reads SQVTM; CDR2 reads ANQGSEA. The V gene lost 6 bases and the J gene lost 0 bases, with 13 bases spanning the gap. The CDR3 DNA reads as TGCAGCGTGGGGCTACAGGGAAGCACAGATACGCAGTATTTT. Its protein product is CSVGLQGSTDTQYF.

The rearrangement links TRBV7-9 to TRBJ1-4, with 10 bases that match TRBD1. Germline CDR1 and CDR2: SEHNR and FQNEAQ (reference sequence). This CDR3 has 17 residues. The J segment lost 8 bases and the V segment lost 4 bases, leaving 13 bases of the junction unmatched. The CDR3 DNA reads TGTGCCAGCAGCTCGAATCCCCGGGACAGGGGTCAAGAAAAACTGTTTTTT. Translation: CASSSNPRDRGQEKLFF.

The gene calls are TRBV28 and TRBJ2-7, with D tentatively TRBD1 (6 bases). CDR1 MDHEN and CDR2 SYDVKM come from the germline V gene. Trimming took off 7 bases at V and 5 bases at J, with 21 bases between the two ends. This CDR3 is built from 15 residues. CDR3 DNA sequence: TGTGCCAGCACCATGTTGGGGGCGCTTGGAAACGAGCAGTACTTC. Translation: CASTMLGALGNEQYF.

V and J are TRBV29-1 and TRBJ1-2; the D gene is possibly TRBD1 (6 bases). Germline lookup yields CDR1 SQVTM and CDR2 ANQGSEA. Deletions cut 8 bases from V and 4 bases from J, with 23 bases between. This CDR3 has 15 amino acids. The CDR3 here is CSSQDRPHSFYGYTF. The CDR3 DNA follows: TGCAGCTCCCAAGACAGGCCACACTCTTTCTATGGCTACACCTTC.

The J gene is TRBJ2-3, the V gene TRBV12-5; a weak D match, TRBD2 (6 bases). V was trimmed by 7 bases and J by 6 bases, leaving 8 bases between them. The CDR3 consists of 11 residues. Germline V gives CDR1 LGHNT, CDR2 FRNRAP. DNA of the CDR3: TGTGCTAGTGCCGCGGGGGATACGCAGTATTTT. Its protein is CASAAGDTQYF.